Detailed here is one T cell receptor beta chain. Its matching antigen is unknown. PCR employed 60 Vbeta and 13 Jbeta primers. Source study methods: Later work found 80 million or so unique TCR beta chains, with 9.5 million to 14 million shared. Only in-frame clones appear in the TCRdb table, and some are missing; sequencing was by immunoSEQ multiplex PCR. D and trimming were read from the DNA, whereas the V and J calls and clone size are those reported in that table. Of approximately 190,000 clones listed, under 70% were seen once; the top ten hold about 2.8%. This specimen comes from a study of cytomegalovirus exposure and HLA in healthy donors. Findings and limits, study-wide: According to an earlier analysis, most TCR beta V segments yielded productive rearrangements about 90% or about 30% of the time. Another analysis was done later, and it associated roughly 15,000 TCR beta sequences with HLA alleles at 0.05 false discovery rate. Later analysis associated a missense DCLRE1C variant with TCR beta V- and J-gene trimming.

V lost 2 bases and J 6 bases, leaving 19 bases between the germline ends. Germline V gene data show CDR1 as KGHSH and CDR2 as LQKENI. The CDR3 extends over 16 amino acids. This chain connects TRBV18 to TRBJ1-2; possible D gene TRBD1, 6 bases. Sequences were obtained from PBMCs. This clonotype was sampled from a man between 40 and 49 years old in good health and CMV-seropositive. The CDR3 protein is CASSPTPGAVRNGYTF. In DNA, the CDR3 is TGTGCCAGCTCACCAACCCCAGGGGCTGTGAGGAATGGCTACACCTTC.